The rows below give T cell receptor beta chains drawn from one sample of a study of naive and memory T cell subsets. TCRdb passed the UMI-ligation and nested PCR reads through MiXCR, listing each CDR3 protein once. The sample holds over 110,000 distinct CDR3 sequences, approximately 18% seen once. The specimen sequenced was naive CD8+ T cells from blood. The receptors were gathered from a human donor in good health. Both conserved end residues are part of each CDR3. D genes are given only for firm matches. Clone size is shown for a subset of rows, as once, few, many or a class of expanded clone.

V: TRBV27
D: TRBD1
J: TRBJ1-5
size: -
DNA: TGTGCCACCCGACAGGGGCCCGGTCAGCCCCAGCATTTT
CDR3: CATRQGPGQPQHF

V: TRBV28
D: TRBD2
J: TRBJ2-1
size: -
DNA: TGTGCCAGCAGTTTAGCGGGAGTGACGGGTGAGCAGTTCTTC
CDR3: CASSLAGVTGEQFF

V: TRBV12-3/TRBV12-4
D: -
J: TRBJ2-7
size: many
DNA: TGTGCCAGCAGTCCGGGGGGCGACGAGCAGTACTTC
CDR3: CASSPGGDEQYF

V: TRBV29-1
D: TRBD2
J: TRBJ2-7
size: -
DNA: TGCAGCGGTGGACTAGCGGGAGGGCCCCACGAGCAGTACTTC
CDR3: CSGGLAGGPHEQYF

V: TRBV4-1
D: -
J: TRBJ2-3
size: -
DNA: TGCGCCAGCAGCCAACGGGACTCCTTTAAGGCAGATACGCAGTATTTT
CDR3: CASSQRDSFKADTQYF

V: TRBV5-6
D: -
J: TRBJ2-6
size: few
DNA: TGTGCCAGCAGCTGGGGTACAGGGTCTGGGGCCAACGTCCTGACTTTC
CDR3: CASSWGTGSGANVLTF

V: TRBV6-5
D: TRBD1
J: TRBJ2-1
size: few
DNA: TGTGCCAGCAGCTGGACAGGGGCTTACAATGAGCAGTTCTTC
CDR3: CASSWTGAYNEQFF

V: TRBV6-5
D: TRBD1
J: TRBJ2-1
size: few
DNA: TGTGCCAGCAGTATGAGACAGGGGGCCCTTTCCTACAATGAGCAGTTCTTC
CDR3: CASSMRQGALSYNEQFF

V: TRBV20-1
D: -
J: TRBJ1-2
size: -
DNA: TGCAGTGCTAGAGATTTCGTCGGTATATATGATGGCTACACCTTC
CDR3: CSARDFVGIYDGYTF

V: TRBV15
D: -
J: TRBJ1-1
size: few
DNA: TGTGCCACCCAGGATCGGGGGTGGACTGAAGCTTTCTTT
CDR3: CATQDRGWTEAFF

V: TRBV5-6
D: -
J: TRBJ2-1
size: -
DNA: TGTGCCAGCAGCCTCCCTTCGGCGGTCTACAATGAGCAGTTCTTC
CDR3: CASSLPSAVYNEQFF

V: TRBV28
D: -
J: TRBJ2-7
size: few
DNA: TGTGCCAGCTTTGGGCTAGTTCGGGGTGAGCAGTACTTC
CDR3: CASFGLVRGEQYF

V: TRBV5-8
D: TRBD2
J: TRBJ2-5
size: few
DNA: TGTGCCAGCAGCCTAAAAGCGGGAGGGCCATTTATATACGAGACCCAGTACTTC
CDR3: CASSLKAGGPFIYETQYF

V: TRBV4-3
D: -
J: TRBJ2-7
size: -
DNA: TGCGCCAGCAGCCATGATACACCTACCTACGAGCAGTACTTC
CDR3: CASSHDTPTYEQYF

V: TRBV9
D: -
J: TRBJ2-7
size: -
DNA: TGTGCCAGCAGCGTAGACGCGGGACTGAGCTACGAGCAGTACTTC
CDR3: CASSVDAGLSYEQYF

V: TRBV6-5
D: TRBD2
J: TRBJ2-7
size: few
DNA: TGTGCCAGCAGTTATTTGGGACTAGCGGCATACGAGCAGTACTTC
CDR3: CASSYLGLAAYEQYF

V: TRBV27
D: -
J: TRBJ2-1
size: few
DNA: TGTGCCAGCAGTTTGTCTGGTATTAATATTGAGAATGAGCAGTTCTTC
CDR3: CASSLSGINIENEQFF

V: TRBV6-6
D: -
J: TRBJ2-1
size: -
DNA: TGTGCCAGCACCTTAGCCTTACCCGGCCGAGATGAGCAGTTCTTC
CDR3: CASTLALPGRDEQFF

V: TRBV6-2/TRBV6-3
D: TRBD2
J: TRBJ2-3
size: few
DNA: TGTGCCAGCAGTTACTCAGGACTAGCGGAAGGCACAGATACGCAGTATTTT
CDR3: CASSYSGLAEGTDTQYF

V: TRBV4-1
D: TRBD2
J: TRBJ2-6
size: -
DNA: TGCGCCAGCAGCCAAAGAGGAATAGCGGGAGGGGCTGGGGCCAACGTCCTGACTTTC
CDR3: CASSQRGIAGGAGANVLTF

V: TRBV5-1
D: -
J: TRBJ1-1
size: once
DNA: TGCGCCAGCAGCTCTCACGGGGGTGGGAACACTGAAGCTTTCTTT
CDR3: CASSSHGGGNTEAFF

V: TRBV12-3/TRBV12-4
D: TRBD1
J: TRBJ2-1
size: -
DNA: TGTGCCAGCAGTTTGACAGGGACCAACAATGAGCAGTTCTTC
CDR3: CASSLTGTNNEQFF

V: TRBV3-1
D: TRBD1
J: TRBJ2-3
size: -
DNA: TGTGCCAGCAGCCCCATCGAGACAGGGCCACTCGCCGCTAGATCCGCAGATACGCAGTATTTT
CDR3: CASSPIETGPLAARSADTQYF

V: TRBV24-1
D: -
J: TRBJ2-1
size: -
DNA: TGTGCCACCAGTGATTTTCACCTGAATGAGCAGTTCTTC
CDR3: CATSDFHLNEQFF

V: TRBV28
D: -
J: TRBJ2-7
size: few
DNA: TGTGCCAGCAGTCCCCCCGGCGCCTACGAGCAGTACTTC
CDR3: CASSPPGAYEQYF

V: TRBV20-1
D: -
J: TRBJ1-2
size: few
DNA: TGCATGGCCCCCAGGGCAGCTCCTGACTTCTATGGCTACACCTTC
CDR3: CMAPRAAPDFYGYTF